This T cell receptor beta chain was obtained from a study of T cells in localized non-small cell lung cancer. Study-wide results and limits: Adjacent lung was found to contain a median about 55 of the top 100 tumor clones. Maximal T cell clonality occurred in uninvolved adjacent lung, with tumor ranking below it.

TCRdb keeps only in-frame clones here, not all; method: immunoSEQ multiplex PCR. The table records about 1,100 clones, about 18% of them present only once. Details on this clone: Its antigen is undetermined.

V lost 6 bases to trimming and J lost 10 bases, with 22 bases between them. Germline V lookup: CDR1 MNHGY, CDR2 SAAAGT. This CDR3 comprises 15 residues. The sequenced sample was normal lung tissue next to the tumor, obtained before any cancer treatment. This clonotype was sampled from a male donor at least 60 years old with stage II lung adenocarcinoma. The genes are TRBV6-8 and TRBJ2-1, with D perhaps TRBD2 (8 bases). The CDR3 is CASSPAQGRGAEQFF. DNA of the CDR3: TGTGCCAGCAGCCCCGCACAGGGGCGGGGGGCCGAGCAGTTCTTC.